This TCR beta chain was identified in a study of T cells in localized non-small cell lung cancer (dated by TCRdb to between 2020 and 2021). In terms of the full investigation: Comparing tumors with uninvolved tumor-adjacent lungs, the study looked at the T cell repertoires of around 250 patients with early-stage NSCLC. The cohort comprised under 250 treatment-naïve NSCLC patients with resected, localized lung tumors. NSCLC patients had a mean age of approximately 66 years, and about 140 were male and nearly 110 female.

TCR beta CDR3 regions were sequenced from DNA using the immunoSEQ Assay. The source study handled its data this way. T cell density was computed as TCR beta template counts normalized to usable DNA estimated by amplifying housekeeping genes. Richness was estimated using the preseqR package, with extrapolation to 400,000 templates for PBMC samples and to 120,000 templates for tissue samples. Clonality was defined by subtracting Pielou's evenness from one. Tissue-enriched TCRs were identified through differential abundance testing performed on productive amino-acid clonotypes, with a minimum total count of 5 and an alpha of 0.1. Repertoire overlap between compartments was quantified with the Jaccard Index and Morisita Overlap Index. GLIPH grouped TCR beta CDR3s together with public tetramer-defined viral CDR3s, and a viral motif had to include at least three viral sequences and show V-gene enrichment. TCRdb provides this immuneACCESS table in a form limited to in-frame rearrangements. Some clones are lacking; in checked studies, under half of them reflect an unresolved V gene, and why the rest are absent is not known. V, J and clone size are taken as reported in that table, and D and trimming were inferred from the DNA itself. The sample table holds over 70,000 clones, of which around 85% were seen once. 21% of the sample is held by the ten biggest clonotypes.

With regard to this clone: The target of this receptor is not known. No much larger clone is present one base from it, and per-base qualities are unavailable.

The germline V gene gives CDR1 as SGHTS and CDR2 as YDEGEE. The CDR3 holds 14 amino acids from the cysteine to the phenylalanine. Here the CDR3 DNA is all that survives: 42 bases in frame from base 1. Ends trimmed: V by 3 bases, J by 8 bases; bases unmatched to a gene: 7. The paper as a whole reports these results and caveats: Multi-region tumor sequencing was not performed, so intratumor heterogeneity could not be excluded. Since the design was exploratory, TCR variables were selected using unadjusted p-values with no false-discovery rate correction. Longer overall survival was associated with higher T cell density in blood, whereas shorter survival was associated with higher clonality in adjacent lung. A median of around 57 of the top 100 tumor clones turned up in the paired uninvolved adjacent lung, and fewer than 35 of those clones also ranked among the top 100 of that same adjacent lung. Uninvolved tumor-adjacent lung showed the highest T cell clonality, higher than tumor, which suggests more focused antigenic responses in the uninvolved tumor-adjacent lung.

At diagnosis, peripheral blood, uninvolved tumor-adjacent lung and tumor were collected and stored as a combination of fresh-frozen and FFPE material. For TCR repertoire profiling, blood samples were analyzed as peripheral blood mononuclear cells. The source material was peripheral blood, sampled before any cancer treatment. The sequence joins TRBV5-8 to TRBJ1-5; 8 central nucleotides agree with TRBD1. The clonotype originates from a male donor aged 60 or over with stage III squamous cell lung carcinoma. The CDR3 region has the sequence CASSSGQGFEPQHF. The nucleotide sequence reads TGTGCCAGCAGCTCCGGACAGGGCTTTGAGCCCCAGCATTTT. Supplemented by the reference TRBV5-8 and TRBJ1-5 proteins around the CDR3, the complete variable domain is EAGVTQSPTHLIKTRGQQATLRCSPISGHTSVYWYQQALGLGLQFLLWYDEGEERNRGNFPPRFSGRQFPNYSSELNVNALELEDSALYLCASSSGQGFEPQHFGDGTRLSIL.